This record looks at one TCR beta chain sequence and its context. There is no known antigen for this receptor. Base qualities are not provided; no much larger clone lies one nucleotide away. In the paper's terms, the time point label means: baseline before first vaccination. The vaccinee samples were drawn from two UK trials, COV001 and COV002, one of which was a single-blind randomized controlled phase 2/3 trial testing AZD1222 (ChAdOx1 nCoV-19) in healthy adults. For TCRbeta chain sequencing, PBMC samples were collected from trial participants at day 0 and at day 28 after the second dose. The CDR3 holds 13 amino acids from the cysteine to the phenylalanine. CDR3 DNA only is kept here, 39 bases in frame from base 1. Reading the germline V gene gives CDR1 SGHAT and CDR2 FQNNGV. V is reduced by 6 bases and J by 2 bases, leaving a spacing of 7 bases between them. The entry originates in a study of T cell responses to AZD1222 COVID-19 vaccine (dated by TCRdb to about 2021). A note on the overall study: AZD1222 recipients whose second dose came at about 4 weeks and those whose second dose came at about 12 weeks were combined into one group, since spike-specific TCR depth and breadth did not differ between the two schedules. TCR sequencing was performed for about 250 trial participants, of whom roughly 200 were given two doses of AZD1222 and around 25 were given two doses of MenACWY control vaccine. Trial participants were enrolled by age into 18-55, 56-69 and 70-plus year subgroups, with roughly 160, 29 and 62 TCR-sequenced participants respectively. What the research found in general, with its limitations: Participants were mostly white British and included more females than males, and it was suggested by the authors that clonal diversity may have been underestimated. Conclusions about previously exposed vaccinees were limited because only 5 or 6 AZD1222 recipients were SARS-CoV-2 seropositive at baseline. Epitopes outside the regions mutated in the B.1.351 and B.1.1.7 variants were reportedly recognized by nearly half of the unique spike-specific TCRs. A significant rise in spike-specific TCR breadth and depth was observed after two AZD1222 doses relative to day 0 and relative to MenACWY recipients. The 56-69-year group was small, and its depth increase did not reach significance, likely because of low power. The vaccine-associated CD4 TCRs covered the entire spike protein, and the dominant responses fell in regions 160-218 and 743-854. Because no day 14 peak-response samples were available, repertoires were characterized only after the peak T cell response.

The CDR3 regions of human TCRbeta chains were analyzed by immunosequencing. The authors' analysis ran thus. TCRs in the repertoires were compared against a reference library of SARS-CoV-2-specific TCRs that had been generated with the MIRA antigen-specificity platform. Breadth was defined as the fraction of unique TCRs that were SARS-CoV-2-associated. Depth was defined as the fraction of total T cells that were SARS-CoV-2-associated. Each spike-specific TCR was assigned to its reactive spike region and to a CD4 or CD8 class using the MIRA data. Log10-transformed breadth and depth values were compared by one-way ANOVA with Sidak's multiple comparisons tests. TCRdb obtained this table from immuneACCESS and retained in-frame rearrangements with V and J assigned. These tables miss some clones; where compared with another copy, unresolved V genes account for less than half of the shortfall, and the remainder is unexplained. The DNA gave D and trimming, while V, J and clone size come from that table. Recorded for this sample are more than 75,000 clones; around 89% of them occurred a single time. The ten largest clones take up approximately 7% of the sample.

This TCR was recovered from an adult in good health. Sequencing used peripheral blood, obtained on day 0 of AZD1222 vaccination. The chain uses TRBV11-2 and TRBJ2-2, with the D gene not clear enough to name. CDR3 reads: CASSPYNTGELFF. In nucleotides, the sequence is TGTGCCAGCAGTCCGTATAACACCGGGGAGCTGTTTTTT.